These 15 T cell receptor beta chains came from one sample sequenced in a study of identifying expanded T cells in peripheral blood. The method was immunoSEQ multiplex PCR; TCRdb's version includes in-frame clones alone and lacks a portion of them. The sample lists roughly 61,000 clones, approximately 89% occurring once. The source material was blood. All receptors derive from a person between 18 and 75 years old in good health.

J is TRBJ1-6 and V is TRBV15; 7 bases fit TRBD1. Trimming cost V 2 bases and J 5 bases; bases outside gene matches: 12. Germline assignment: CDR1 LNHNV and CDR2 YYDKDF (reference sequence). The CDR3 is 18 residues long. Here the CDR3 reads CATSRYFGTGTDNSPLHF. As DNA, the CDR3 is TGTGCCACCAGCAGATATTTTGGGACCGGGACAGATAATTCACCCCTCCACTTT.

The chain is built from TRBV28 and TRBJ2-6; D unresolved. Germline assignment: CDR1 MDHEN and CDR2 SYDVKM. The CDR3 has 13 residues. V lost 3 bases and J lost 0, with 0 bases in between. The CDR3 spells CASSFSGANVLTF. The CDR3 region has the DNA TGTGCCAGCAGTTTCTCTGGGGCCAACGTCCTGACTTTC.

The chain is built from TRBV18 and TRBJ2-5; no reliable D call. CDR1 is KGHSH, CDR2 LQKENI, per germline. Trimming removed 2 bases at V and 1 base at J, with 11 bases between. This CDR3 region has 15 residues. For the CDR3, the DNA is TGTGCCAGCTCACCATTTTTTGCTTCCCAAGAGACCCAGTACTTC. This sequence encodes CASSPFFASQETQYF.

The chain joins TRBV19 to TRBJ2-3; TRBD2 matches at 11 bases. This CDR3 is built from 17 residues. V lost 4 bases, J lost 7 bases, and 13 bases stayed unmatched. The germline gives CDR1 LNHDA, CDR2 SQIVND (reference sequence). Here the CDR3 reads CASSNLTSGVLRYTQYF. The CDR3 DNA reads as TGTGCCAGTAGTAATCTGACTAGCGGGGTATTGAGGTATACGCAGTATTTT.

The chain uses TRBV6-1 and TRBJ2-7; 11 nucleotides align to TRBD2. Germline values: CDR1 MNHNS, CDR2 SASEGT. V lost 3 bases and J lost 3; bases outside the gene matches: 7. This CDR3 is built from 16 residues. CDR3 DNA sequence: TGTGCCAGCAGTGACACAGGGCTAGCGGGAGGCTACGAGCAGTACTTC. The encoded protein is CASSDTGLAGGYEQYF.

This rearrangement joins TRBV9 to TRBJ2-1, with 9 bases that match TRBD1. The CDR3 is 16 residues long. V lost 3 bases and J lost 4; bases outside the gene matches: 8. Germline CDR1 and CDR2: SGDLS and YYNGEE. The CDR3 protein is CASSGPPGTGYNEQFF. CDR3 DNA sequence: TGTGCCAGCAGCGGACCCCCCGGGACAGGGTACAATGAGCAGTTCTTC.

The chain has TRBV4-3 and TRBJ2-5; D is uncertain. Trimming shortened V by 0 bases and J by 7 bases, and 12 bases separated the two germline ends. CDR3 length equals 14 residues. The V gene's germline CDR1 is LGHNA and CDR2 YSLEER. In DNA form, the CDR3 reads TGCGCCAGCAGCCAAGATTCAGCGTATGGGACCCAGTACTTC. Its translation is CASSQDSAYGTQYF.

This chain connects TRBV10-3 to TRBJ1-2; 7 positions match TRBD1. V lost 6 bases to trimming and J lost 4 bases; unmatched junction nucleotides: 17. The CDR3 is made up of 17 amino acids. Germline V gives CDR1 ENHRY, CDR2 SYGVKD. The DNA of the CDR3 is TGTGCCATCAGGCTACAGGGGTTTGCGAGTTGGGGCTATGGCTACACCTTC. Amino acids: CAIRLQGFASWGYGYTF.

The table lists this clone with a count of one. The CDR3 reads CASSHQGPATNEKLFF. In DNA form, the CDR3 reads TGTGCCAGCAGCCATCAGGGCCCTGCAACTAATGAAAAACTGTTTTTT. This sequence joins TRBV4-2 and TRBJ1-4; D is perhaps TRBD1 (5 bases). Germline V gene lookup returns CDR1 LGHNA and CDR2 YNFKEQ. V dropped 3 bases and J dropped 0 bases, with 11 bases sitting between them. The CDR3 consists of 16 residues.

CDR3 amino acids: CASSISGQQETQYF. The DNA of the CDR3 is TGTGCCAGTAGTATTTCGGGCCAGCAAGAGACCCAGTACTTC. The chain links TRBV19 to TRBJ2-5; D is ambiguous. Germline CDR1 reads LNHDA; CDR2 reads SQIVND (reference sequence). The V and J ends lost 3 bases and 2 bases respectively, with 10 bases between them. CDR3 length: 14 amino acids.

Written as DNA, the CDR3 is TGTGCCAGCAGCTTAGGCAGGTCAGTAGTAGAGACCCAGTACTTC. Residues: CASSLGRSVVETQYF. The chain carries TRBV11-3 and TRBJ2-5, with D unresolved. Germline-derived CDR1 and CDR2 are SGHNT and YENEEA. The CDR3 extends over 15 amino acids. V was pared by 1 base and J by 4 bases, with 13 bases between.

The chain employs TRBV19 and TRBJ2-3; 11 bases agree with TRBD1. The CDR3 runs to 15 residues. Per the germline V gene, CDR1 is LNHDA and CDR2 is SQIVND (reference sequence). J was trimmed by 5 bases and V by 5 bases; bases with no gene match: 6. Here the CDR3 reads CASSGRTGGGDTQYF. For the CDR3, the DNA is TGTGCCAGTAGTGGGAGGACAGGGGGCGGAGATACGCAGTATTTT.

The chain carries TRBV5-1 and TRBJ2-4; unclear D gene. The CDR3 spans 16 residues. V lost 2 bases and J lost 3, with 15 bases in between. Germline CDR1 reads SGHRS; CDR2 reads YFSETQ. The CDR3 reads CASSFTPDGDKNIQYF. The CDR3 DNA reads TGCGCCAGCAGCTTCACCCCGGACGGAGACAAAAACATTCAGTACTTC.

The J gene is TRBJ2-7, the V gene TRBV5-1; 12 bases are shared with TRBD2. CDR1 is SGHRS and CDR2 is YFSETQ in the germline V gene. V gave up 5 bases and J gave up 7 bases; unmatched junction bases: 13. CDR3 length: 16 amino acids. CDR3 in amino acids: CASSSILAGGPMEQYF. CDR3 DNA sequence: TGCGCCAGCAGTTCAATCCTAGCGGGAGGGCCCATGGAGCAGTACTTC.

This chain connects TRBV4-3 to TRBJ1-4; TRBD1 is a possible D gene (6 bases). The germline V gene has CDR1 LGHNA and CDR2 YSLEER. Trimming cost V 0 bases and J 8 bases, with 16 bases left between them. CDR3 length: 16 amino acids. CDR3 residues: CASSQDLGRGVEKLFF. DNA for the CDR3: TGCGCCAGCAGCCAAGATCTCGGCAGGGGAGTGGAAAAACTGTTTTTT.